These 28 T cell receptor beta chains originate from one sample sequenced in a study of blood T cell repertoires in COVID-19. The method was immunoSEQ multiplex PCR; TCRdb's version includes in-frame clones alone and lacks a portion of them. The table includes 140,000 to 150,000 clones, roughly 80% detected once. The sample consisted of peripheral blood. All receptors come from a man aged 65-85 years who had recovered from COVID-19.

In nucleotides, the CDR3 is TGCGCCAGCGTGGGACTAGCTGGCAGAGGCACCGGGGAGCTGTTTTTT. This encodes CASVGLAGRGTGELFF. This chain joins TRBV10-1 and TRBJ2-2; 9 nucleotides line up with TRBD2. The germline CDR1 and CDR2 sequences are WNHNN and SYGVQD (reference sequence). The CDR3 sequence is 16 residues long. J lost 4 bases, V lost 8 bases, and 11 bases had no gene match.

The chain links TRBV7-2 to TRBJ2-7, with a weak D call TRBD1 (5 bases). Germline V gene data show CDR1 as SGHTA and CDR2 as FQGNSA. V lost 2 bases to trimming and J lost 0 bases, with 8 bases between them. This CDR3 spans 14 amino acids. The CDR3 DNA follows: TGTGCCAGCAGCTTACTGGGGCCCTCCTACGAGCAGTACTTC. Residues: CASSLLGPSYEQYF.

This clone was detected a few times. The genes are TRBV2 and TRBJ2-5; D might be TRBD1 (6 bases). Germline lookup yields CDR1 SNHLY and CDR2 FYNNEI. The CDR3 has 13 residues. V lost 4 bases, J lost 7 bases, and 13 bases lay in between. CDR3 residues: CASSVQGIATQYF. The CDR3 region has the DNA TGTGCCAGCAGTGTTCAGGGGATTGCGACCCAGTACTTC.

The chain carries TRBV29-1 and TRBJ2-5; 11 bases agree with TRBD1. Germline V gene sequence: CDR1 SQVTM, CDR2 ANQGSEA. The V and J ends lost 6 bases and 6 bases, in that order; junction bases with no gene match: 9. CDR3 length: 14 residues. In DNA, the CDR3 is TGCAGCGTCAAGGACAGGGGGCGTGCAAAGACCCAGTACTTC. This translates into CSVKDRGRAKTQYF.

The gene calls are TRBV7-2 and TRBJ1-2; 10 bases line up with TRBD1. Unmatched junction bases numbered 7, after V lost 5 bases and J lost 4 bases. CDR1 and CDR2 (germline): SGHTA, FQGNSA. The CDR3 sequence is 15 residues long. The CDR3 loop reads CASSETGGAGYGYTF. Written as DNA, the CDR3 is TGTGCCAGCAGCGAGACAGGGGGCGCGGGCTATGGCTACACCTTC.

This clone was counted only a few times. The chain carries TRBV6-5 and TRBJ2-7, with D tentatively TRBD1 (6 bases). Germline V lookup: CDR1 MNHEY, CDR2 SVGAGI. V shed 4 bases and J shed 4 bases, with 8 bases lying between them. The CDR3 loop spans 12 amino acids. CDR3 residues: CASSFDRYEQYF. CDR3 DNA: TGTGCCAGCAGTTTTGACAGGTACGAGCAGTACTTC.

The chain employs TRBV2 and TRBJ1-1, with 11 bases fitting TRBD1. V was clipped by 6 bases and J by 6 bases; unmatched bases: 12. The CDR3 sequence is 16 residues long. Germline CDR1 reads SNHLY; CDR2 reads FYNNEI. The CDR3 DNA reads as TGTGCCAGCAGACACCGGGACAGGGGGACCCGGCCTGAAGCTTTCTTT. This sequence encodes CASRHRDRGTRPEAFF.

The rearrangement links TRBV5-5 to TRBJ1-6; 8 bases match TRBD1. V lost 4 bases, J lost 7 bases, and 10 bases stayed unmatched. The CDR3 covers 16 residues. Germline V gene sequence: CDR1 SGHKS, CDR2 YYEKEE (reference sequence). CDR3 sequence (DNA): TGTGCCAGCAGCCGACTATGGCAGGGGGCGAATTCACCCCTCCACTTT. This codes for CASSRLWQGANSPLHF.

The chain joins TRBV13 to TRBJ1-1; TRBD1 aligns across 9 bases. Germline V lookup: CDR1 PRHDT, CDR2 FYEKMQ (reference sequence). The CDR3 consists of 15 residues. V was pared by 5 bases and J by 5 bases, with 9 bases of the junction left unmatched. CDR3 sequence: CASSQTTGGGTEAFF. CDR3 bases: TGTGCCAGCAGCCAAACGACAGGGGGTGGTACTGAAGCTTTCTTT.

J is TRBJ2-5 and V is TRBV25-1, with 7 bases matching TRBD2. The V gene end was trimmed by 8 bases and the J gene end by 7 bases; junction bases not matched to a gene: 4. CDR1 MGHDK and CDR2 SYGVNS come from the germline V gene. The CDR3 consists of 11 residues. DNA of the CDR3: TGTGCCAGCGCGGGAGTTGGGACCCAGTACTTC. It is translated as CASAGVGTQYF. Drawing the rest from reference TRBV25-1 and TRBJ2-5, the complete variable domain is EADIYQTPRYLVIGTGKKITLECSQTMGHDKMYWYQQDPGMELHLIHYSYGVNSTEKGDLSSESTVSRIRTEHFPLTLESARPSHTSQYLCASAGVGTQYFGPGTRLLVL.

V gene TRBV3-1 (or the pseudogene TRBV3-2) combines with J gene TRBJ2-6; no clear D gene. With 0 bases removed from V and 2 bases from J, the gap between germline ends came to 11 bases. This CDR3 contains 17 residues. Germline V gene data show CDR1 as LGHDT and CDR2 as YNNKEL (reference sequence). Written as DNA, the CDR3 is TGTGCCAGCAGCCAAGATCCAATGCAGGCTGGGGCCAACGTCCTGACTTTC. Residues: CASSQDPMQAGANVLTF.

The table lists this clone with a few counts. CDR3 in amino acids: CASSLYRGLADTQYF. In DNA form, the CDR3 reads TGTGCCAGCAGCCTGTACAGGGGGCTCGCAGATACGCAGTATTTT. This sequence joins TRBV4-2 and TRBJ2-3, with 9 bases matching TRBD1. Germline trimming cut 4 bases from V and 4 bases from J; bases unmatched to any gene: 6. The germline CDR1 and CDR2 sequences are LGHNA and YNFKEQ. This CDR3 spans 15 amino acids.

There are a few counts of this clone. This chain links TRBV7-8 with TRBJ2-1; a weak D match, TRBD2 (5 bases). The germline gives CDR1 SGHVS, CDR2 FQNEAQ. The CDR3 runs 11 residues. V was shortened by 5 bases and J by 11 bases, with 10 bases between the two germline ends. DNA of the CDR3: TGTGCCAGCAGCGCTGACTATAAGCAGTTCTTC. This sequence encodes CASSADYKQFF.

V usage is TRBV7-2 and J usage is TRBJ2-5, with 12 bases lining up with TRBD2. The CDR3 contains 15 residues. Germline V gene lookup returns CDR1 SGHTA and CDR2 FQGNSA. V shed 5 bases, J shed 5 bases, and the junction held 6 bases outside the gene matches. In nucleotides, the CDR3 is TGTGCCAGCAGCACCACTAGCGGGAGGTTGGAGACCCAGTACTTC. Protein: CASSTTSGRLETQYF.

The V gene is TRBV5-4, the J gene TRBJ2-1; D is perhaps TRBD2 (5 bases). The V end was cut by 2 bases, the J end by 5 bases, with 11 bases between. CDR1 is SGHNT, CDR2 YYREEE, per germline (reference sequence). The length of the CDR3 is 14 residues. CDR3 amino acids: CASSLLTSNNEQFF. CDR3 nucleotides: TGTGCCAGCAGCTTACTCACTAGTAACAATGAGCAGTTCTTC. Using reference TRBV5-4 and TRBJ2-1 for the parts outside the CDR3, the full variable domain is ETGVTQSPTHLIKTRGQQVTLRCSSQSGHNTVSWYQQALGQGPQFIFQYYREEENGRGNFPPRFSGLQFPNYSSELNVNALELDDSALYLCASSLLTSNNEQFFGPGTRLTVL.

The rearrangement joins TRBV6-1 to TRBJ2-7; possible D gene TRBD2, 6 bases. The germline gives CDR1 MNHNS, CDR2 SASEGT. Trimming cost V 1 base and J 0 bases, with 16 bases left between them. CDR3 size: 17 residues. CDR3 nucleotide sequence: TGTGCCAGCAGTGAAGTCGGTCCGGGAGTTGGCTCCTACGAGCAGTACTTC. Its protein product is CASSEVGPGVGSYEQYF.

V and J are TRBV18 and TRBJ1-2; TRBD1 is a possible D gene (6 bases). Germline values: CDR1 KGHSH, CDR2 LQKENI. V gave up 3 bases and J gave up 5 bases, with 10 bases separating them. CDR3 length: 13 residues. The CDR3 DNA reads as TGTGCCAGCTCACCGGACAGAGAGTATGGCTACACCTTC. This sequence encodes CASSPDREYGYTF. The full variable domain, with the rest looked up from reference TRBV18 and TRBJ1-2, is NAGVMQNPRHLVRRRGQEARLRCSPMKGHSHVYWYRQLPEEGLKFMVYLQKENIIDESGMPKERFSAEFPKEGPSILRIQQVVRGDSAAYFCASSPDREYGYTFGSGTRLTVV.

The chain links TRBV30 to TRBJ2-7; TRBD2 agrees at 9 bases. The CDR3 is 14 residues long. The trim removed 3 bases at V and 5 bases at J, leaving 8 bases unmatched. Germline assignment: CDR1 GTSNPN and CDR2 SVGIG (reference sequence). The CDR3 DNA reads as TGTGCCTGGAGGTTAGCGGGAGAGTGGCACGAGCAGTACTTC. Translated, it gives CAWRLAGEWHEQYF. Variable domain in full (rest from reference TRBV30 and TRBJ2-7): SQTIHQWPATLVQPVGSPLSLECTVEGTSNPNLYWYRQAAGRGLQLLFYSVGIGQISSEVPQNLSASRPQDRQFILSSKKLLLSDSGFYLCAWRLAGEWHEQYFGPGTRLTVT.

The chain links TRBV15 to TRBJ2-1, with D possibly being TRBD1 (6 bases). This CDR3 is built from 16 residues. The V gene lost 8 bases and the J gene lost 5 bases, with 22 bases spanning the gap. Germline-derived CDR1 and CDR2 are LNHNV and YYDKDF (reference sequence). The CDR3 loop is CATSPPGQGRNNEQFF. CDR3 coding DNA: TGTGCCACCTCCCCTCCGGGACAAGGCCGTAACAATGAGCAGTTCTTC. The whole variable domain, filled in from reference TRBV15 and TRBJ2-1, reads DAMVIQNPRYQVTQFGKPVTLSCSQTLNHNVMYWYQQKSSQAPKLLFHYYDKDFNNEADTPDNFQSRRPNTSFCFLDIRSPGLGDTAMYLCATSPPGQGRNNEQFFGPGTRLTVL.

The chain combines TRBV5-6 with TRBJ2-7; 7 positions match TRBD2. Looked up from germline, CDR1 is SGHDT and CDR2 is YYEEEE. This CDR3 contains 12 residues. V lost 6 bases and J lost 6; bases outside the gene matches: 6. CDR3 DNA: TGTGCCAGCATCCATCCTAGCGGCGAGCAGTACTTC. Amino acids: CASIHPSGEQYF.

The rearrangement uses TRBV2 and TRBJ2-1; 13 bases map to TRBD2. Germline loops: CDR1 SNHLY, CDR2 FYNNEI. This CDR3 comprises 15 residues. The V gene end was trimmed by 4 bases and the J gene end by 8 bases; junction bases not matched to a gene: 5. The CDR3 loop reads CASSVGLAGRDEQFF. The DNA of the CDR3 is TGTGCCAGCAGTGTGGGACTAGCGGGAAGGGATGAGCAGTTCTTC.

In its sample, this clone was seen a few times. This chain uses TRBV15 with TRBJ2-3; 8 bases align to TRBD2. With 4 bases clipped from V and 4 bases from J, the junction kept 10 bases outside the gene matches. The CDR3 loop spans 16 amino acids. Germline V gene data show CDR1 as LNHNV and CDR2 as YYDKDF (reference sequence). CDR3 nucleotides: TGTGCCACCAGCACCGGGAGCGGGAGTCGGCCAGATACGCAGTATTTT. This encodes CATSTGSGSRPDTQYF.

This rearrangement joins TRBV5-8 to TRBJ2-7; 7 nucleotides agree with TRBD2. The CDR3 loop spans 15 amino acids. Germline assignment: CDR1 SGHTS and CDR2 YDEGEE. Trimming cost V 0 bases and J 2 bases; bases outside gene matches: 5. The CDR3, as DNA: TGTGCCAGCAGCTTGGTATCTAGCGGCCCCTACGAGCAGTACTTC. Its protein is CASSLVSSGPYEQYF.

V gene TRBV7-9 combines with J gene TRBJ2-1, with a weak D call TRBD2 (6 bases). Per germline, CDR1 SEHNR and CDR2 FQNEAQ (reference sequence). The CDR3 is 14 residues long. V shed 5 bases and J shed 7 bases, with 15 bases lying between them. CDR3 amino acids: CASSLLGGGNEQFF. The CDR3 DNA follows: TGTGCCAGCAGCCTACTTGGAGGAGGGAATGAGCAGTTCTTC.

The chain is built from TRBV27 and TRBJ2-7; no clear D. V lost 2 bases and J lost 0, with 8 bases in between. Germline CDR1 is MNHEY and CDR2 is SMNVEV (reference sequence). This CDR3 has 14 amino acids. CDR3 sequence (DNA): TGTGCCAGCAGTTTAGCGCTGTACTCCTACGAGCAGTACTTC. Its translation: CASSLALYSYEQYF.

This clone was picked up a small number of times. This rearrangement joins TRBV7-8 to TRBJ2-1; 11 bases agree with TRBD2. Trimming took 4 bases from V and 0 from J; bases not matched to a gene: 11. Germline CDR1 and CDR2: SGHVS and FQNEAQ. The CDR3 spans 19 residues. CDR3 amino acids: CASSSPGTSGRSSYNEQFF. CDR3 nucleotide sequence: TGTGCCAGCAGCTCGCCCGGGACTAGCGGACGGAGCTCCTACAATGAGCAGTTCTTC.

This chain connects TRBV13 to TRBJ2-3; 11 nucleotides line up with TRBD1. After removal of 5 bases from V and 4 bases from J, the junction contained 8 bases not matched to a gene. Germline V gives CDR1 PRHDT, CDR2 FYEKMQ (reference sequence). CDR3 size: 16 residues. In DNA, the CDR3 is TGTGCCAGCAGCGGGAGGACAGGGGGCGGAGCAGATACGCAGTATTTT. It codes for CASSGRTGGGADTQYF.

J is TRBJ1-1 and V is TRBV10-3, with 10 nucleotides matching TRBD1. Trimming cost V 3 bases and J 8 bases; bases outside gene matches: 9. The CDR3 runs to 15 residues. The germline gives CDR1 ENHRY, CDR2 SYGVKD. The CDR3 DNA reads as TGTGCCATCAGTGAACCGACAGGGGGCCATCCCGAAGCTTTCTTT. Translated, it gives CAISEPTGGHPEAFF.